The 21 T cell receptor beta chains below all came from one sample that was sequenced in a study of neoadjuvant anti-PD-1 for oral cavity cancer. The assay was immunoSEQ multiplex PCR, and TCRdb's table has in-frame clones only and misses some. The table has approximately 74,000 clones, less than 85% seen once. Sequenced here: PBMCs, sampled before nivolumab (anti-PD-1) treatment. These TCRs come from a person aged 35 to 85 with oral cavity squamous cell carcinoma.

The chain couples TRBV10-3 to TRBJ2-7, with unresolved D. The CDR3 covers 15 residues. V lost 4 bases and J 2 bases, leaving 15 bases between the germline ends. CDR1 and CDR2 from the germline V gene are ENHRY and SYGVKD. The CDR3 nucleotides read TGTGCCATCAGTGTCACCGGAACACCAACCTACGAGCAGTACTTC. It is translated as CAISVTGTPTYEQYF.

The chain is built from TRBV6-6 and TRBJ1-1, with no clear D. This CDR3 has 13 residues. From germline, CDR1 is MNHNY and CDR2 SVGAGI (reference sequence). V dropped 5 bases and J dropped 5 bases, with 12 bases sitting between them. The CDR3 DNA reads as TGTGCCAGCAGTCTCCTCCGTCGGACTGAAGCTTTCTTT. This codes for CASSLLRRTEAFF.

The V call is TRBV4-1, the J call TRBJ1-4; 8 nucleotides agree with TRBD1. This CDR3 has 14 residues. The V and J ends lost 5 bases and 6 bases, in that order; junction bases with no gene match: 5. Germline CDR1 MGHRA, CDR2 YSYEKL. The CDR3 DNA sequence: TGCGCCAGCAGCGACAGGGGCAACGATGAAAAACTGTTTTTT. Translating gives CASSDRGNDEKLFF.

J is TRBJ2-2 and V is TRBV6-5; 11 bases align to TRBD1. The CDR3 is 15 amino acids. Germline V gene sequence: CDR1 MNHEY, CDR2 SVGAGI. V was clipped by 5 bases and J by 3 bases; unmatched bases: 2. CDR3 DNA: TGTGCCAGCAGTGGGGGACAGGGGGACACCGGGGAGCTGTTTTTT. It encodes CASSGGQGDTGELFF.

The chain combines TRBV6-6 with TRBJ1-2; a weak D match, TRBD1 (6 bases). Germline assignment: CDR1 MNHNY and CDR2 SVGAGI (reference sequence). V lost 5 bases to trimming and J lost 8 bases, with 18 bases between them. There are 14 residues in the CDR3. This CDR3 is CASSRSRQEWGYTF. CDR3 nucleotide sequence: TGTGCCAGCAGTCGAAGTCGACAGGAATGGGGCTACACCTTC.

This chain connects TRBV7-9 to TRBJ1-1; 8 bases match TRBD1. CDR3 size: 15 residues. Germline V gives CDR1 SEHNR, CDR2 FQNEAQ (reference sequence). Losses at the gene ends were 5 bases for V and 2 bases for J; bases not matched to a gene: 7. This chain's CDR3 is CASSGQGAANTEAFF. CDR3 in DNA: TGTGCCAGCAGCGGACAGGGCGCAGCAAACACTGAAGCTTTCTTT.

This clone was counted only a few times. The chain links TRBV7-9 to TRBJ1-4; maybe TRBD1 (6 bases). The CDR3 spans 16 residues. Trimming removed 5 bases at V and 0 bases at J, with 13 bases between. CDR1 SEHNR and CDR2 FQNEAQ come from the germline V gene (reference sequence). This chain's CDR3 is CASSPGQQATNEKLFF. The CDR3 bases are TGTGCCAGCAGCCCTGGACAGCAAGCAACTAATGAAAAACTGTTTTTT.

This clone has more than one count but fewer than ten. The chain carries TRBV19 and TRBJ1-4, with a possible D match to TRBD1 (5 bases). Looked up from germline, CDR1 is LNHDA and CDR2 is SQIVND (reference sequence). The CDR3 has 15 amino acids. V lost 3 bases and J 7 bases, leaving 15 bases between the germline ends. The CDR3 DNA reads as TGTGCCAGTAGTATCTGGATGGGGCTCGGTGAAAAACTGTTTTTT. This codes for CASSIWMGLGEKLFF.

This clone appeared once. CDR3 sequence reads: CASSEALRGVDEQFF. In DNA, the CDR3 is TGTGCCAGCAGTGAAGCGCTTAGGGGCGTCGATGAGCAGTTCTTC. The chain recombines TRBV2 with TRBJ2-1; a possible D gene is TRBD1 (5 bases). Per germline, CDR1 SNHLY and CDR2 FYNNEI. Trimming pared 0 bases from V and 8 bases from J, leaving 14 bases between. The CDR3 contains 15 residues. The variable domain in full, with the rest retrieved from reference TRBV2 and TRBJ2-1, is EPEVTQTPSHQVTQMGQEVILRCVPISNHLYFYWYRQILGQKVEFLVSFYNNEISEKSEIFDDQFSVERPDGSNFTLKIRSTKLEDSAMYFCASSEALRGVDEQFFGPGTRLTVL.

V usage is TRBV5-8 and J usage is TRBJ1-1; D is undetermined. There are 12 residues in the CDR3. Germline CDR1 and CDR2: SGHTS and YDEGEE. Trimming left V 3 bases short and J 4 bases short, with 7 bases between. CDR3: CASSSPLTEAFF. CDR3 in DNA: TGTGCCAGCAGCTCGCCTCTCACTGAAGCTTTCTTT.

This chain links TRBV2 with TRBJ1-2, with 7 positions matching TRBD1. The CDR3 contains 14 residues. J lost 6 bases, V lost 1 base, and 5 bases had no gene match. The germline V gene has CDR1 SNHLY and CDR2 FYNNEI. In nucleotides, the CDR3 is TGTGCCAGCAGTGAAGGACAGGGAGTCAATGGCTACACCTTC. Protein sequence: CASSEGQGVNGYTF.

CDR3: CASSESSGTDTQYF. DNA of the CDR3: TGCGCCAGCAGTGAGTCTTCGGGCACAGATACGCAGTATTTT. This rearrangement joins TRBV10-1 to TRBJ2-3; no clear D. CDR3 length equals 14 residues. In germline, CDR1 is WNHNN, CDR2 SYGVQD (reference sequence). V lost 0 bases and J 1 base, leaving 5 bases between the germline ends.

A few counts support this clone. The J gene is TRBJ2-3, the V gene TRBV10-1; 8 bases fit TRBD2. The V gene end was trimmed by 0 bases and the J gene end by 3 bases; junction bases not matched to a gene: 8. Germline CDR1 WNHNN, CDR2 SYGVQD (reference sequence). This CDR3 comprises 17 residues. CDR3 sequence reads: CASSESGSGGGTDTQYF. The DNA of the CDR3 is TGCGCCAGCAGTGAGTCGGGGAGCGGGGGAGGGACAGATACGCAGTATTTT.

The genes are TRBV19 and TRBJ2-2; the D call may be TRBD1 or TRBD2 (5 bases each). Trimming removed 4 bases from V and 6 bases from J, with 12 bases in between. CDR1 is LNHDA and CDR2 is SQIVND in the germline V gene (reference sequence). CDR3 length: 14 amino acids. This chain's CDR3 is CASSTGPFPGELFF. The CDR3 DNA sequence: TGTGCCAGTAGTACGGGACCTTTCCCCGGGGAGCTGTTTTTT.

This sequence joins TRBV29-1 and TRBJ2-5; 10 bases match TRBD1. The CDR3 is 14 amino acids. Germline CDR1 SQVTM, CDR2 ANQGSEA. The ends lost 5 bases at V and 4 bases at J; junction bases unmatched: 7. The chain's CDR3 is CSVSQGTGAETQYF. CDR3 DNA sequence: TGCAGCGTTTCTCAAGGGACAGGGGCAGAGACCCAGTACTTC.

The DNA of the CDR3 is TGTGCCAGCAGTTTAGTGGGCGGGACCTACGAGCAGTACTTC. Translated, it gives CASSLVGGTYEQYF. The rearrangement joins TRBV28 to TRBJ2-7, with TRBD2 as a possible D gene (6 bases). The V end was cut by 2 bases, the J end by 2 bases, with 10 bases between. Germline lookup yields CDR1 MDHEN and CDR2 SYDVKM. The CDR3 is made up of 14 amino acids. Full variable domain (remainder filled in from reference TRBV28 and TRBJ2-7): DVKVTQSSRYLVKRTGEKVFLECVQDMDHENMFWYRQDPGLGLRLIYFSYDVKMKEKGDIPEGYSVSREKKERFSLILESASTNQTSMYLCASSLVGGTYEQYFGPGTRLTVT.

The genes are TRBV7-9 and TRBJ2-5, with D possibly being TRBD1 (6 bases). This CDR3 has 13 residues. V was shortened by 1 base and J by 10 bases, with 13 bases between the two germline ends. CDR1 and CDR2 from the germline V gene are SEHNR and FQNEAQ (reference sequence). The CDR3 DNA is TGTGCCAGCAGCTTAGGGAGCCCAGGGGACCAGTACTTC. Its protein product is CASSLGSPGDQYF. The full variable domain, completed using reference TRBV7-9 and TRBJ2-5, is DTGVSQNPRHKITKRGQNVTFRCDPISEHNRLYWYRQTLGQGPEFLTYFQNEAQLEKSRLLSDRFSAERPKGSFSTLEIQRTEQGDSAMYLCASSLGSPGDQYFGPGTRLLVL.

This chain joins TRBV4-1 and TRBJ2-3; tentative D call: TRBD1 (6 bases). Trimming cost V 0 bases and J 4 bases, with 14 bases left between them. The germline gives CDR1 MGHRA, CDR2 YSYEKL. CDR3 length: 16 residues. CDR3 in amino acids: CASSQEGQGKADTQYF. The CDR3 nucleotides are TGCGCCAGCAGCCAAGAAGGCCAGGGGAAGGCAGATACGCAGTATTTT.

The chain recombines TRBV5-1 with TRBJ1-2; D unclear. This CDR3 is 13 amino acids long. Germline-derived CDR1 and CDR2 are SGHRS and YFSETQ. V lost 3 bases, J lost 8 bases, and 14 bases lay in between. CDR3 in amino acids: CASSSLGPGGYTF. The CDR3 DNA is TGCGCCAGCAGCTCCCTCGGCCCCGGCGGCTACACCTTC.

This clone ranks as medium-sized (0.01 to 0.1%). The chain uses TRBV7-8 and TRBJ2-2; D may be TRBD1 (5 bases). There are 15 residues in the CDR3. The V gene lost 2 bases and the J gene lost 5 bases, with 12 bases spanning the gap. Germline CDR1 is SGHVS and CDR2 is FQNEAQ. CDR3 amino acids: CASSLIQGPTGELFF. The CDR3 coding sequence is TGTGCCAGCAGCTTAATCCAGGGCCCTACCGGGGAGCTGTTTTTT.

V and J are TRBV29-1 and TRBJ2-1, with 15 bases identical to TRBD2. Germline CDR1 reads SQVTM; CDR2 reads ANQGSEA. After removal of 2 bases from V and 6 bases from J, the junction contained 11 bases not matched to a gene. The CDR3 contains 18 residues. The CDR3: CSVERTSGRALSRNEQFF. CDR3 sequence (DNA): TGCAGCGTTGAACGGACTAGCGGGAGGGCCCTTTCCCGCAATGAGCAGTTCTTC.